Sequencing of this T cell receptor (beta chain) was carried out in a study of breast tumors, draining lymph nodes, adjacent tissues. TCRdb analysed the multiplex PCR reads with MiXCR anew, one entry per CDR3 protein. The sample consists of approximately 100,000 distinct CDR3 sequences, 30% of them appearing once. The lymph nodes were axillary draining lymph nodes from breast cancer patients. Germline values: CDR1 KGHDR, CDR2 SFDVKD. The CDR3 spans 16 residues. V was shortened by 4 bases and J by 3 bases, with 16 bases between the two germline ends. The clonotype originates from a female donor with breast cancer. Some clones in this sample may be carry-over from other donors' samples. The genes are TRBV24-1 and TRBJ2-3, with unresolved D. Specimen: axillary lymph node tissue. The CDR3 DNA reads TGTGCCACCAGTGACCCCTTCGGCCCCGGGACAGATACGCAGTATTTT. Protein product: CATSDPFGPGTDTQYF.